The present T cell receptor (beta chain) was sequenced within a study of cytomegalovirus exposure and HLA in healthy donors. Study as a whole: HLA-typed donors contributed around 85 million unique TCRs, which were held in an early data release. Study-wide results and caveats: TCR beta chain V- and J-gene trimming was linked, in a later analysis, to a missense variant in DCLRE1C.

PCR was performed using 60 Vbeta and 13 Jbeta primers. Sequencing used immunoSEQ multiplex PCR; TCRdb keeps in-frame clones, though not all of them. The repertoire holds 35,000 to 40,000 clones, with about half as singletons. As to this clone: Its target is not known.

The TCR comes from a middle-aged woman in good health and CMV-seropositive. The sequenced sample consisted of PBMCs.

CDR3 DNA: TGTGCCTGGAGCGTAGGGACAGGAGACGAGCAGTACTTC. Amino acid sequence: CAWSVGTGDEQYF. The chain employs TRBV30 and TRBJ2-7; TRBD1 matches at 8 bases. V was pared by 3 bases and J by 5 bases, with 6 bases of the junction left unmatched. Germline-derived CDR1 and CDR2 are GTSNPN and SVGIG (reference sequence). CDR3 length: 13 amino acids.